The T cell receptor beta chain under discussion was sequenced for a study of blood T cell repertoires in COVID-19. The overall study: From the United States, Italy and Spain came samples of acute and convalescent COVID-19. T cells, B-cell-depleted T cells, or PBMCs supplied cDNA or gDNA.

The study drew participants aged 18 to 89 years from some 23 US areas. Cohorts were determined from participant-reported clinical history. Assay: immunoSEQ multiplex PCR; the TCRdb copy retains only in-frame clones and omits some. The table lists 230,000 or so clones, about 88% of them singletons, with more than 2.5% in the top ten. V lost 4 bases and J 6 bases, leaving 13 bases between the germline ends. The germline V gene encodes CDR1 SGHRS and CDR2 YFSETQ. The CDR3 spans 13 residues. The J gene is TRBJ1-1, the V gene TRBV5-1; D remains ambiguous. The receptor was isolated from a woman in her 30s who had recovered from COVID-19. The material sequenced was PBMCs or T cells enriched from blood (not recorded which). DNA of the CDR3: TGCGCCAGCAGCCCCGGAGGCAGGCCTGAAGCTTTCTTT. This translates into CASSPGGRPEAFF.